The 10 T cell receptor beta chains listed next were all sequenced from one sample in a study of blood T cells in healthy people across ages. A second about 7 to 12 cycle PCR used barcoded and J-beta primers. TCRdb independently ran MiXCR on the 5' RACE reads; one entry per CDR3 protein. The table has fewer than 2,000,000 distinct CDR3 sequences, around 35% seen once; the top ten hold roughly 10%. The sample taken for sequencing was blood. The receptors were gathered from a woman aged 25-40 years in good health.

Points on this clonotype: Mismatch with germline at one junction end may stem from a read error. DNA of the CDR3: TGTGCCAGTAGCTTAGCGGGGGCCCTCCAAGAGACCCAGTACTTC. Protein sequence: CASSLAGALQETQYF. The V gene is TRBV5-4, the J gene TRBJ2-5; 9 bases line up with TRBD2. The CDR3 is 15 amino acids. CDR1 and CDR2 from the germline V gene are SGHNT and YYREEE (reference sequence). The full variable domain, completed using reference TRBV5-4 and TRBJ2-5, is ETGVTQSPTHLIKTRGQQVTLRCSSQSGHNTVSWYQQALGQGPQFIFQYYREEENGRGNFPPRFSGLQFPNYSSELNVNALELDDSALYLCASSLAGALQETQYFGPGTRLLVL.

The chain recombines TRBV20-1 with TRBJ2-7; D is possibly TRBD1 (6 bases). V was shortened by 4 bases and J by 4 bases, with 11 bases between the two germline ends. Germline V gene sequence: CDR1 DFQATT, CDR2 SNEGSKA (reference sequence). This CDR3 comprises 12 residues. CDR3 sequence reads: CSANRVGYEQYF. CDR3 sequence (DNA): TGCAGTGCTAACAGGGTAGGGTACGAGCAGTACTTC.

CDR3 residues: CASSFDALNNEQYF. Here the CDR3 DNA reads TGTGCCAGCAGTTTCGACGCCCTGAACAATGAGCAGTACTTC. The chain is built from TRBV12-3 or TRBV12-4 and TRBJ2-5; D is unresolved. Trimming left V 3 bases short and J 11 bases short, with 19 bases between. CDR3 length: 14 residues.

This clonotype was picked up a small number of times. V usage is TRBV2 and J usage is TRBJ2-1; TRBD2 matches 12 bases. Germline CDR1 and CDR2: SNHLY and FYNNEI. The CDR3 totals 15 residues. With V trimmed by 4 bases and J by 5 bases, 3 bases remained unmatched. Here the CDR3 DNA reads TGTGCCAGCAGTGGACTAGCGGGGGCTCACAATGAGCAGTTCTTC. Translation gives CASSGLAGAHNEQFF.

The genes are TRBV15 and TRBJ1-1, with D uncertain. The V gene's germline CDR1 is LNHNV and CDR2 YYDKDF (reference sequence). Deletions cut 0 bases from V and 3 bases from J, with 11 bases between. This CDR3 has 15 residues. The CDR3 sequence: CATSREPGRYTEAFF. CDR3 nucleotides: TGTGCCACCAGCAGAGAACCGGGTCGGTACACTGAAGCTTTCTTT.

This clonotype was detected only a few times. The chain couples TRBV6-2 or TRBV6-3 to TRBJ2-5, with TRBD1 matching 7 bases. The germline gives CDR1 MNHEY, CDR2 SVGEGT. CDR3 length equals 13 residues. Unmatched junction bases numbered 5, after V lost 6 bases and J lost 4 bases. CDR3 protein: CASRPPGGETQYF. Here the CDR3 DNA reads TGTGCCAGCAGACCACCAGGGGGAGAGACCCAGTACTTC.

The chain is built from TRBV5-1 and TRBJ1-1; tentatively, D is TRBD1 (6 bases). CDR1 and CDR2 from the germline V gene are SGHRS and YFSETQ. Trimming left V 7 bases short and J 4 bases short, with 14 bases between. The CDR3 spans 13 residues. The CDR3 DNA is TGCGCCAGCGCCAGGCGGGGGGCCACTGAAGCTTTCTTT. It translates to CASARRGATEAFF.

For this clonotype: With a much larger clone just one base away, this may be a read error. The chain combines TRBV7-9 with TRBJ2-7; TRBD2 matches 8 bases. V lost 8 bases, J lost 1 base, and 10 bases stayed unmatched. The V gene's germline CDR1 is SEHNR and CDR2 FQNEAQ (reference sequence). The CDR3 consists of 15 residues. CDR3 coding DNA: TGTGCCAGCCCCCTCCTCACTAGCGGATCCTACGAGCAGTACTTC. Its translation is CASPLLTSGSYEQYF.

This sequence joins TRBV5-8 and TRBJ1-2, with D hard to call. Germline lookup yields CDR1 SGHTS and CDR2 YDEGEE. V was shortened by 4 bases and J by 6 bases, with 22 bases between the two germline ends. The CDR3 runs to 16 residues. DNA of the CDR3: TGTGCCAGCAGCAACCGGAAGCAACCCCAGCGCCATGGCTACACCTTC. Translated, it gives CASSNRKQPQRHGYTF.

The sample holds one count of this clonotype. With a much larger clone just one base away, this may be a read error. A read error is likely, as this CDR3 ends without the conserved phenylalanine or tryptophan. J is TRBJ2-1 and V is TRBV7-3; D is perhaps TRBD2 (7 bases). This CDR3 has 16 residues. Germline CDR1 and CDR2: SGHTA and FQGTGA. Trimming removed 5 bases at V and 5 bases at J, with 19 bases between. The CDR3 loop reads CASSPRAGAANNEQFL. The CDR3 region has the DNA TGTGCCAGCAGCCCGAGGGCGGGGGCCGCCAACAATGAGCAGTTCTTA.